This T cell receptor (beta chain) was profiled in a study of identifying expanded T cells in peripheral blood. Regarding the study as a whole: Variance in clone template counts between approximately two-week samples significantly increased with total template count across all healthy donors.

V was cut by 4 bases and J by 8 bases, with 22 bases left in between. CDR1 and CDR2 (germline): SGHNT, YYREEE (reference sequence). The CDR3 extends over 15 amino acids. Generated by immunoSEQ multiplex PCR, the TCRdb table keeps only in-frame clones and is missing some. Here the sample spans fewer than 110,000 clones, around nine tenths being singletons. A word on this clone: Its antigen is as yet unknown.

The source of this sequence is a person between 18 and 75 years old in good health. V is TRBV5-4 and J is TRBJ2-7; D possibly corresponds to TRBD2 (6 bases). Sequenced: blood. The CDR3, as DNA: TGTGCCAGCAGCCCGGCGGGGCGCCACGACCTCCAGCAGTACTTC. Its protein product is CASSPAGRHDLQQYF. Full variable domain (rest looked up from reference TRBV5-4 and TRBJ2-7): ETGVTQSPTHLIKTRGQQVTLRCSSQSGHNTVSWYQQALGQGPQFIFQYYREEENGRGNFPPRFSGLQFPNYSSELNVNALELDDSALYLCASSPAGRHDLQQYFGPGTRLTVT.